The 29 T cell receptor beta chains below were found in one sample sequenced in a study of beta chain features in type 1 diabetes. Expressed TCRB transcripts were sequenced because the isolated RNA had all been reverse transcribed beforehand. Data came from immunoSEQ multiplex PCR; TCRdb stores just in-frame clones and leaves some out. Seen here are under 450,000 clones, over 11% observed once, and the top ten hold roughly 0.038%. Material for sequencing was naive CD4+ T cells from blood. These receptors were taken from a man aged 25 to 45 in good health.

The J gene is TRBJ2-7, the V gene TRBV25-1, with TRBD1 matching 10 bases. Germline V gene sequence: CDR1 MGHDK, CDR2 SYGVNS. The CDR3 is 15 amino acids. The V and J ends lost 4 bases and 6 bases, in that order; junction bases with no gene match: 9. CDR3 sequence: CASSGGTGAKAEQYV. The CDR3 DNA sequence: TGTGCCAGCAGTGGCGGGACAGGGGCAAAGGCCGAGCAGTACGTC.

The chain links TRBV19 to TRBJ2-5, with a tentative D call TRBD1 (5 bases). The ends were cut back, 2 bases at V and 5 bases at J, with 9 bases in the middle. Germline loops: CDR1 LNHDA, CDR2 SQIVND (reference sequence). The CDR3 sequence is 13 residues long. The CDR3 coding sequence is TGTGCCAGTAGTATACAGGGTACTGAGACCCAGTACTTC. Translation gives CASSIQGTETQYF.

The CDR3 DNA is TGTGCCAGCACCCAGGACAGGGCAGGATACAATGAGCAGTTCTTC. Translation gives CASTQDRAGYNEQFF. This sequence joins TRBV6-1 and TRBJ2-1; 8 bases match TRBD1. Trimming at V came to 7 bases and at J to 4 bases, leaving 9 bases not matched to a gene. The CDR3 consists of 15 residues. Germline loops: CDR1 MNHNS, CDR2 SASEGT.

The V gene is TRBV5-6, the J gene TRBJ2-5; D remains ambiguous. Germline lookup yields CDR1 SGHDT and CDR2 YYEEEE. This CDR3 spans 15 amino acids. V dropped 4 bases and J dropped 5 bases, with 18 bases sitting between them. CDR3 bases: TGTGCCAGCAGCCTAGGGTCCCTCGGAGTGGAGACCCAGTACTTC. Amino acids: CASSLGSLGVETQYF.

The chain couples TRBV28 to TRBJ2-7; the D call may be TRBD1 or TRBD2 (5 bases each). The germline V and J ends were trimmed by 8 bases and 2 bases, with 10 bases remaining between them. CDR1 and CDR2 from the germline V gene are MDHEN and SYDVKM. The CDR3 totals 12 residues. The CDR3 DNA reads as TGTGCCAGCCGGGGCAGGGCCTACGAGCAGTACGTC. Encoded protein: CASRGRAYEQYV.

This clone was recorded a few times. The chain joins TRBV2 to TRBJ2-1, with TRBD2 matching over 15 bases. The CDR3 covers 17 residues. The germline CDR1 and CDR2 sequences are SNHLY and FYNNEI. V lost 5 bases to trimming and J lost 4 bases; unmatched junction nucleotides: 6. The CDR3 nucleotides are TGTGCCAGCAGTCGGCGCGGACTAGCGGGGGGGTACAATGAGCAGTTCTTC. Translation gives CASSRRGLAGGYNEQFF.

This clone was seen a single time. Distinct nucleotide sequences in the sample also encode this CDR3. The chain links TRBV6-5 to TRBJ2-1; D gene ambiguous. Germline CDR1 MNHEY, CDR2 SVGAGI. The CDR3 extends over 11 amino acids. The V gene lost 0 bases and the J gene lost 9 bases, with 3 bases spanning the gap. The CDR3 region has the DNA TGTGCCAGCAGTTACTCCGGTGAGCAGTTCTTC. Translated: CASSYSGEQFF.

The CDR3 here is CASSLAQGVSTNEKLFF. CDR3 coding DNA: TGTGCCAGCAGCTTGGCCCAGGGGGTATCGACTAATGAAAAACTGTTTTTT. The chain combines TRBV5-4 with TRBJ1-4; TRBD1 agrees at 7 bases. Germline CDR1 reads SGHNT; CDR2 reads YYREEE (reference sequence). The CDR3 contains 17 residues. V lost 0 bases and J lost 2; bases outside the gene matches: 7.

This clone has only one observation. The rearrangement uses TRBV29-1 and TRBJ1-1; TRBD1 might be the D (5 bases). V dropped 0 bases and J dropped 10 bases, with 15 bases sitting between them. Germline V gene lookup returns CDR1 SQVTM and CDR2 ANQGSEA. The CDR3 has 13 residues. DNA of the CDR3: TGCAGCGTTGAAGATCCCGGGGTTGGGGCAGCTTTCTTT. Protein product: CSVEDPGVGAAFF.

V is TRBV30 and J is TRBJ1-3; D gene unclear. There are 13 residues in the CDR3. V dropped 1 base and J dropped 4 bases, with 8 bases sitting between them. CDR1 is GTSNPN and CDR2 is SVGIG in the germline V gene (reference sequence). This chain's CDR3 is CAWSATFGNTIYF. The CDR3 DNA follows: TGTGCCTGGAGTGCAACGTTCGGAAACACCATATATTTT.

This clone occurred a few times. The CDR3 protein is CASSLPMNTGELFF. DNA for the CDR3: TGTGCCAGCAGCTTACCCATGAACACCGGGGAGCTGTTTTTT. The chain combines TRBV7-9 with TRBJ2-2; the D is unclear. Between the trimmed V and J ends, which lost 2 bases and 1 base, there was a span of 5 bases. The CDR3 covers 14 residues. Per the germline V gene, CDR1 is SEHNR and CDR2 is FQNEAQ (reference sequence).

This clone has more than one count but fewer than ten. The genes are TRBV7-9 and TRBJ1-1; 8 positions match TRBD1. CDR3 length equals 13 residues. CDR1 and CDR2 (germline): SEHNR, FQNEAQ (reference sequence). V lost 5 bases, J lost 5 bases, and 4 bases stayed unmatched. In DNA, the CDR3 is TGTGCCAGCAGCCCAGGGGGCTTTACTGAAGCTTTCTTT. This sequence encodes CASSPGGFTEAFF.

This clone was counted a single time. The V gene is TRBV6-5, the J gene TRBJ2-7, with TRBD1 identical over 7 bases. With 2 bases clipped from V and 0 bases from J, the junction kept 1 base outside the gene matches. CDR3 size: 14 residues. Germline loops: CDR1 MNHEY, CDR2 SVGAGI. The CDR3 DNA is TGTGCCAGCAGTTACCGGGACAGCTCCTACGAGCAGTACTTC. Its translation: CASSYRDSSYEQYF.

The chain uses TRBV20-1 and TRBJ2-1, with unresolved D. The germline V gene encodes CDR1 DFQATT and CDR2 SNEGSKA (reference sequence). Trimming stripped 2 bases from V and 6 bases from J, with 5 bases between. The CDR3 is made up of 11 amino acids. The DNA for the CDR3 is TGCAGTGCTAGAACGATCAATGAGCAGTTCTTC. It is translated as CSARTINEQFF.

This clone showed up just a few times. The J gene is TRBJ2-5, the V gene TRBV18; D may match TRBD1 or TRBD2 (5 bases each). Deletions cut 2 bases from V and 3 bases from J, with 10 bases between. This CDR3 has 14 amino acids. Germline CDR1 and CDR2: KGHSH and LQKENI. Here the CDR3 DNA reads TGTGCCAGCTCACCAAGGGGAGATAAAGAGACCCAGTACTTC. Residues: CASSPRGDKETQYF.

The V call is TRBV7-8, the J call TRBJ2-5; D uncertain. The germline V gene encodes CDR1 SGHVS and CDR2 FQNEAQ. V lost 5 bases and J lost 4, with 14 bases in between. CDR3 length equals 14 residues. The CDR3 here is CASSPDIVTETQYF. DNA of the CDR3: TGTGCCAGCAGCCCAGACATTGTGACAGAGACCCAGTACTTC.

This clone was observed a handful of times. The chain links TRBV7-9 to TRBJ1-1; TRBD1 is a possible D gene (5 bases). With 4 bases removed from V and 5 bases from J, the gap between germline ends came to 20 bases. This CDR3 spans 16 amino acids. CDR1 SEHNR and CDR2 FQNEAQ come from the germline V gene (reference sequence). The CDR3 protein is CASSSTGGAGKTEAFF. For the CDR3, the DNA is TGTGCCAGCAGCTCCACAGGCGGGGCGGGTAAGACTGAAGCTTTCTTT.

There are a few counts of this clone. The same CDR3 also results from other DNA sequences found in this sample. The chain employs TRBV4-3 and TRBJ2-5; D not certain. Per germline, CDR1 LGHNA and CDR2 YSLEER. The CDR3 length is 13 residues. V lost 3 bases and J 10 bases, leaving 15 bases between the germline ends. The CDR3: CASSQWDKGVQYF. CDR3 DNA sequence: TGCGCCAGCAGCCAGTGGGATAAGGGTGTCCAGTACTTC.

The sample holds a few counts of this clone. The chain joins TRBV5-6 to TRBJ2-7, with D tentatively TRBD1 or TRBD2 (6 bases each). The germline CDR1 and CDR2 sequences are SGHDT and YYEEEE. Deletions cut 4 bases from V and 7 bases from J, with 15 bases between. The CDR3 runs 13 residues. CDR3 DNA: TGTGCCAGCAGCAAATCCAGGGGACTTGAGCAGTACGTC. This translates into CASSKSRGLEQYV.

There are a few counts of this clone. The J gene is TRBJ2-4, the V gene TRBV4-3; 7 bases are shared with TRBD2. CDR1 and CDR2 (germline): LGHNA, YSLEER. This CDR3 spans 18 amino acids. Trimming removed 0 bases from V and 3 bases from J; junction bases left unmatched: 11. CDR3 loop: CASSQDLGLPGVKNIQYF. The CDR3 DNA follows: TGCGCCAGCAGCCAAGACCTGGGACTACCCGGTGTCAAAAACATTCAGTACTTC.

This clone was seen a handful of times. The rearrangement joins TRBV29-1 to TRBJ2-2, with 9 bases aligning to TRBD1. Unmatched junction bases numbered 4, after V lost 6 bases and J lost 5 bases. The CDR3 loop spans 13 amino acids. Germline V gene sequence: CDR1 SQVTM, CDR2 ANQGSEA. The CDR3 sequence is CSVGGTGTGELFF. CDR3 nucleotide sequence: TGCAGCGTGGGAGGGACAGGGACCGGGGAGCTGTTTTTT.

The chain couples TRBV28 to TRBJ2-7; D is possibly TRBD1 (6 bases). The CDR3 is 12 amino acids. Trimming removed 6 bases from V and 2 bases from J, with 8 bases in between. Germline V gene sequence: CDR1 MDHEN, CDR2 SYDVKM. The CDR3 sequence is CASRRGTYEQYV. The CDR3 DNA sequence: TGTGCCAGCAGAAGGGGGACCTACGAGCAGTACGTC.

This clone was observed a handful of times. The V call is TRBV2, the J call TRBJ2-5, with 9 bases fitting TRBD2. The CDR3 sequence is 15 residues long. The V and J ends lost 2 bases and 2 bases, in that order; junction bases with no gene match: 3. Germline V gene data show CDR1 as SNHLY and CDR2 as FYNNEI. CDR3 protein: CASSESSGGQETQYF. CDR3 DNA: TGTGCCAGCAGTGAATCCAGCGGGGGGCAAGAGACCCAGTACTTC.

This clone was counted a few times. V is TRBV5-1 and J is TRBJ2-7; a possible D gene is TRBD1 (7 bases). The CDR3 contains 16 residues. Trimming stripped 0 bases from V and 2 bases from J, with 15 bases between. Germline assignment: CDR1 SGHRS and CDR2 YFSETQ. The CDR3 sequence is CASSLVVQGGAYEQYF. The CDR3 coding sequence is TGCGCCAGCAGCTTGGTGGTGCAGGGGGGAGCCTACGAGCAGTACTTC. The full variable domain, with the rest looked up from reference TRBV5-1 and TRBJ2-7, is KAGVTQTPRYLIKTRGQQVTLSCSPISGHRSVSWYQQTPGQGLQFLFEYFSETQRNKGNFPGRFSGRQFSNSRSEMNVSTLELGDSALYLCASSLVVQGGAYEQYFGPGTRLTVT.

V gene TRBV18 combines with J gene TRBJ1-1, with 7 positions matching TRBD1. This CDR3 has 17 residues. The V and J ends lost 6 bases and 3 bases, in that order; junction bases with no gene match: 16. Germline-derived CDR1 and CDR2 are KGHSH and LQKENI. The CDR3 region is CASSRPTGPLGYTEAFF. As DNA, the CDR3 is TGTGCCAGCTCGCGCCCGACAGGGCCCCTGGGATACACTGAAGCTTTCTTT.

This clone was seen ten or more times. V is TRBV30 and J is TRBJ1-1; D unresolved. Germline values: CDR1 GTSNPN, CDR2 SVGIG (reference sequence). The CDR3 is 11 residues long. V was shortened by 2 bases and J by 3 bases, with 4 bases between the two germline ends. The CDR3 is CAWSFDTEAFF. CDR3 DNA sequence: TGTGCCTGGAGTTTCGACACTGAAGCTTTCTTT.

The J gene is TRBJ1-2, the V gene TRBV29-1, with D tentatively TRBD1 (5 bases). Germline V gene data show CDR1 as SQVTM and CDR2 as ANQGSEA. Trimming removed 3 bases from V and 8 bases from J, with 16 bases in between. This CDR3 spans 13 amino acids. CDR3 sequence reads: CSVEEGRPEGYTF. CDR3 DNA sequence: TGCAGCGTTGAGGAGGGACGCCCGGAGGGCTACACCTTC.

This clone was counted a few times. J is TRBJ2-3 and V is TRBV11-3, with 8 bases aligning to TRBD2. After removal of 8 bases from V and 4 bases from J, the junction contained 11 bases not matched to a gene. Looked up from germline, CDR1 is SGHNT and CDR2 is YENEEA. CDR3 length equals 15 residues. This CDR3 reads CASSSQAGAPDTQYF. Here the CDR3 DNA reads TGTGCCAGCTCCAGTCAAGCGGGAGCCCCAGATACGCAGTATTTT.

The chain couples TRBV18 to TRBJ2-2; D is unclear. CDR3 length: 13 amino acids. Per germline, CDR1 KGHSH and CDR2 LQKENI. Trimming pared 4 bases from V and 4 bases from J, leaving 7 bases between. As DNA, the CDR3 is TGTGCCAGCTCACTGGACGGCACCGGGGAGCTGTTTTTT. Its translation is CASSLDGTGELFF. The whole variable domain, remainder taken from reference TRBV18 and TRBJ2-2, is NAGVMQNPRHLVRRRGQEARLRCSPMKGHSHVYWYRQLPEEGLKFMVYLQKENIIDESGMPKERFSAEFPKEGPSILRIQQVVRGDSAAYFCASSLDGTGELFFGEGSRLTVL.